A single T cell receptor beta chain is shown here with its context. The antigen is unknown. This entry belongs to a study of OX40 agonist ivuxolimab in advanced cancers. Overall study context: Participants, roughly 80% male, averaged roughly 59 years of age, ranging from 23 to 79.

Using immunoSEQ multiplex PCR, the repertoire was profiled, and TCRdb retains in-frame clones only, with some absent. The table has about 110,000 clones, around 93% seen once. Patients had blood sampled at baseline and again on cycle 4 day 1 and cycle 7 day 1. With 1 base removed from V and 4 bases from J, the gap between germline ends came to 14 bases. The CDR3 contains 17 residues. CDR1 is LNHDA, CDR2 SQIVND, per germline (reference sequence). Study findings and constraints: CD4+ and CD8+ blood T cells expanded clonally by week 6 at 0.1 to 3.0 mg/kg.

The TCR comes from an adult with an advanced solid tumor such as melanoma, head and neck, liver or kidney cancer. The sequences come from CD4+ or CD8+ T cells sorted from blood, collected in a trial of the OX40 agonist ivuxolimab. This rearrangement joins TRBV19 to TRBJ2-6; perhaps D is TRBD1 or TRBD2 (5 bases each). CDR3 loop: CASSIAMGVAGANVLTF. The CDR3, as DNA: TGTGCCAGTAGTATAGCGATGGGGGTCGCCGGGGCCAACGTCCTGACTTTC.